The 21 T cell receptor beta chains in this list originate from one sample, sequenced in a study of shared clonotypes between healthy human individuals. The naive CD8 population came from CD45RO-negative cells selected for CCR7, without terminally differentiated effector memory CD45RA+ cells. The table came from immunoSEQ multiplex PCR; TCRdb's copy has only in-frame clones and leaves some out. Here the sample spans roughly 2.1 million clones, about 93% being singletons. The specimen was naive CD8+ T cells from PBMCs. The receptors were gathered from a man between 18 and 29 years old in good health. Some clones in this sample may be carry-over from other donors' samples.

The J gene is TRBJ1-1, the V gene TRBV28, with 8 bases that match TRBD1. J lost 4 bases, V lost 5 bases, and 6 bases had no gene match. Germline-derived CDR1 and CDR2 are MDHEN and SYDVKM. There are 14 residues in the CDR3. Here the CDR3 DNA reads TGTGCCAGCAGTGCGACAGGGGATGGCACTGAAGCTTTCTTT. Protein product: CASSATGDGTEAFF.

This rearrangement joins TRBV27 to TRBJ1-4; D call uncertain. The germline gives CDR1 MNHEY, CDR2 SMNVEV (reference sequence). The CDR3 consists of 16 residues. Trimming took off 5 bases at V and 0 bases at J, with 13 bases between the two ends. CDR3 sequence (DNA): TGTGCCAGCAGTCCAACTACAAGAACAACTAATGAAAAACTGTTTTTT. This sequence encodes CASSPTTRTTNEKLFF.

V usage is TRBV2 and J usage is TRBJ2-3; 9 bases are a match to TRBD1. V shed 6 bases and J 5 bases; nucleotides not matched to a gene: 9. This CDR3 has 15 residues. Looked up from germline, CDR1 is SNHLY and CDR2 is FYNNEI. The CDR3 DNA is TGTGCCAGCAGCCTACAGGGGGCTGTTGTAGATACGCAGTATTTT. Translated: CASSLQGAVVDTQYF.

This chain links TRBV11-2 with TRBJ2-2, with D perhaps TRBD2 (6 bases). The CDR3 sequence is 16 residues long. V lost 3 bases and J 2 bases, leaving 13 bases between the germline ends. Germline V CDR1 and CDR2: SGHAT, FQNNGV. The CDR3: CASSFPLGGNTGELFF. The DNA of the CDR3 is TGTGCCAGCAGCTTCCCTCTGGGGGGAAACACCGGGGAGCTGTTTTTT. Looking up the rest from reference TRBV11-2 and TRBJ2-2 gives the full variable domain: EAGVAQSPRYKIIEKRQSVAFWCNPISGHATLYWYQQILGQGPKLLIQFQNNGVVDDSQLPKDRFSAERLKGVDSTLKIQPAKLEDSAVYLCASSFPLGGNTGELFFGEGSRLTVL.

The chain joins TRBV19 to TRBJ2-1; D is uncertain. Germline values: CDR1 LNHDA, CDR2 SQIVND (reference sequence). Trimming pared 4 bases from V and 0 bases from J, leaving 7 bases between. The CDR3 runs 14 residues. CDR3 sequence reads: CASSNPGSYNEQFF. The CDR3 region has the DNA TGTGCCAGTAGTAATCCGGGCTCCTACAATGAGCAGTTCTTC.

A remark on this clone: The same CDR3 is also encoded by other DNA sequences in this sample. V is TRBV30 and J is TRBJ1-1; the D gene is possibly TRBD1 (5 bases). Deletions cut 0 bases from V and 4 bases from J, with 9 bases between. The CDR3 loop spans 13 amino acids. Looked up from germline, CDR1 is GTSNPN and CDR2 is SVGIG (reference sequence). The CDR3 here is CAWSVTGGTEAFF. The DNA for the CDR3 is TGTGCCTGGAGTGTAACGGGGGGCACTGAAGCTTTCTTT.

The gene calls are TRBV9 and TRBJ2-3; 9 nucleotides align to TRBD1. Germline trimming cut 3 bases from V and 2 bases from J; bases unmatched to any gene: 7. Germline CDR1 reads SGDLS; CDR2 reads YYNGEE. The CDR3 spans 16 residues. The CDR3 reads CASSGETGGFTDTQYF. CDR3 in DNA: TGTGCCAGCAGCGGAGAGACAGGGGGGTTCACAGATACGCAGTATTTT.

V and J are TRBV5-1 and TRBJ1-4; D is undetermined. Germline V lookup: CDR1 SGHRS, CDR2 YFSETQ. The V end lost 6 bases, the J end lost 4 bases, and 13 bases lay between the germline ends. The CDR3 loop spans 14 amino acids. CDR3 amino acids: CASKEFPNNEKLFF. The CDR3 DNA reads TGCGCCAGCAAGGAGTTCCCCAATAATGAAAAACTGTTTTTT.

This clone was seen only once. The chain recombines TRBV5-4 with TRBJ1-2; TRBD1 agrees at 7 bases. Per germline, CDR1 SGHNT and CDR2 YYREEE (reference sequence). CDR3 size: 15 residues. Germline trimming cut 0 bases from V and 12 bases from J; bases unmatched to any gene: 14. This chain's CDR3 is CASSLEEGAGENNTF. The CDR3, as DNA: TGTGCCAGCAGCTTGGAAGAGGGGGCAGGGGAAAACAACACCTTC.

On this clone: Other DNA sequences of this sample code for an identical CDR3. This chain connects TRBV4-1 to TRBJ1-1; TRBD1 is a possible D gene (5 bases). CDR3 length equals 13 residues. Trimming cost V 4 bases and J 5 bases, with 11 bases left between them. Per the germline V gene, CDR1 is MGHRA and CDR2 is YSYEKL. CDR3 DNA: TGCGCCAGCAGCCCCACCGGGGGGACTGAAGCTTTCTTT. As protein: CASSPTGGTEAFF.

The genes are TRBV6-5 and TRBJ1-1, with a weak D call TRBD1 (6 bases). The CDR3 is 15 residues long. Germline V gene lookup returns CDR1 MNHEY and CDR2 SVGAGI. V was cut by 0 bases and J by 1 base, with 9 bases left in between. This chain's CDR3 is CASSYSGHQNTEAFF. The CDR3 DNA follows: TGTGCCAGCAGTTACTCGGGACACCAGAACACTGAAGCTTTCTTT.

This clone has only a few counts. This chain connects TRBV29-1 to TRBJ1-1; 7 bases are shared with TRBD1. CDR1 is SQVTM and CDR2 is ANQGSEA in the germline V gene. V was clipped by 3 bases and J by 5 bases; unmatched bases: 6. The CDR3 runs to 13 residues. CDR3 sequence reads: CSVEYRGRTEAFF. CDR3 DNA: TGCAGCGTTGAGTACAGGGGTAGGACTGAAGCTTTCTTT.

This chain links TRBV27 with TRBJ2-7; a weak D match, TRBD2 (5 bases). Germline V gives CDR1 MNHEY, CDR2 SMNVEV (reference sequence). CDR3 length: 14 residues. V lost 6 bases, J lost 5 bases, and 17 bases lay in between. This CDR3 reads CASSSLLAFNEQYF. The DNA of the CDR3 is TGTGCCAGCAGCTCCCTTCTAGCCTTTAACGAGCAGTACTTC.

The chain has TRBV27 and TRBJ2-5; 8 positions match TRBD1. This CDR3 is built from 14 residues. V trimming: 6 bases; J trimming: 5 bases; junction bases outside the gene matches: 8. Per germline, CDR1 MNHEY and CDR2 SMNVEV (reference sequence). The CDR3 spells CASRDRGRRETQYF. The DNA of the CDR3 is TGTGCCAGCAGAGACAGGGGAAGAAGGGAGACCCAGTACTTC.

The chain joins TRBV28 to TRBJ1-1; 7 bases align to TRBD1. After removal of 8 bases from V and 9 bases from J, the junction contained 6 bases not matched to a gene. This CDR3 is 11 amino acids long. Germline V CDR1 and CDR2: MDHEN, SYDVKM. The chain's CDR3 is CASLRGPKAFF. CDR3 nucleotide sequence: TGTGCCAGCTTGAGGGGGCCCAAAGCTTTCTTT.

This chain uses TRBV5-3 with TRBJ2-7; 11 bases fit TRBD2. TRBV5-3 is flagged as an ORF with uncertain function. CDR3 size: 15 residues. V lost 3 bases and J lost 1; bases outside the gene matches: 3. The CDR3 sequence is CARSSTSGISYEQYF. The CDR3 bases are TGTGCCAGAAGCTCGACTAGCGGGATTTCCTACGAGCAGTACTTC.

The chain uses TRBV5-6 and TRBJ1-2; the D gene is possibly TRBD1 (6 bases). V was trimmed by 5 bases and J by 0 bases, leaving 14 bases between them. The germline V gene has CDR1 SGHDT and CDR2 YYEEEE. The CDR3 runs 15 residues. CDR3 amino acids: CASRLTGSTNYGYTF. The CDR3 DNA sequence: TGTGCCAGCAGGCTTACAGGGTCCACTAACTATGGCTACACCTTC.

In the case of this clone: Other DNA sequences within the sample encode an identical CDR3. V and J are TRBV7-9 and TRBJ2-3; D unresolved. Germline V gives CDR1 SEHNR, CDR2 FQNEAQ (reference sequence). The CDR3 contains 12 residues. V gave up 5 bases and J gave up 2 bases, with 5 bases separating them. This CDR3 reads CASSLYTDTQYF. The CDR3 DNA sequence: TGTGCCAGCAGCCTCTACACAGATACGCAGTATTTT.

The chain carries TRBV25-1 and TRBJ1-1; D not certain. V dropped 1 base and J dropped 5 bases, with 11 bases sitting between them. CDR1 MGHDK and CDR2 SYGVNS come from the germline V gene. The CDR3 consists of 14 residues. CDR3 protein: CASSELLGTTEAFF. DNA for the CDR3: TGTGCCAGCAGTGAATTGCTGGGAACGACTGAAGCTTTCTTT. Complete variable domain (other parts from reference TRBV25-1 and TRBJ1-1): EADIYQTPRYLVIGTGKKITLECSQTMGHDKMYWYQQDPGMELHLIHYSYGVNSTEKGDLSSESTVSRIRTEHFPLTLESARPSHTSQYLCASSELLGTTEAFFGQGTRLTVV.

The V and J genes are TRBV29-1 and TRBJ1-2, with a tentative D call TRBD1 (5 bases). The germline V and J ends were trimmed by 1 base and 0 bases, with 15 bases remaining between them. Germline values: CDR1 SQVTM, CDR2 ANQGSEA. The CDR3 consists of 16 residues. The CDR3 DNA sequence: TGCAGCGTTGAAGGTTGGGGCGGACCAGCTAACTATGGCTACACCTTC. Its translation: CSVEGWGGPANYGYTF.

This chain joins TRBV25-1 and TRBJ1-2; 8 positions match TRBD1. V gave up 10 bases and J gave up 0 bases; unmatched junction bases: 16. The length of the CDR3 is 17 residues. CDR1 and CDR2 (germline): MGHDK, SYGVNS. For the CDR3, the DNA is TGTGCCACCGACCTTAAAATGACAGGGGACCCTAACTATGGCTACACCTTC. This gives the protein CATDLKMTGDPNYGYTF.